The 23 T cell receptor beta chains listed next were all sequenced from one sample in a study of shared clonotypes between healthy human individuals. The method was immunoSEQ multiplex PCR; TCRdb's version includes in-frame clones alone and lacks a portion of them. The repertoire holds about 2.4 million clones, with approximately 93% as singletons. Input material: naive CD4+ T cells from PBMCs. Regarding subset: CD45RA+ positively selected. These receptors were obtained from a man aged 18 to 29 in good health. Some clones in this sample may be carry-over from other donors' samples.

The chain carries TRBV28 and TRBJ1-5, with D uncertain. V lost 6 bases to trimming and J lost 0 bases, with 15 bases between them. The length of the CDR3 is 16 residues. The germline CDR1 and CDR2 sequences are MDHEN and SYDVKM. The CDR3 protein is CASSESSRYSNQPQHF. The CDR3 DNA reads TGTGCCAGCAGCGAGAGCAGCCGCTATAGCAATCAGCCCCAGCATTTT.

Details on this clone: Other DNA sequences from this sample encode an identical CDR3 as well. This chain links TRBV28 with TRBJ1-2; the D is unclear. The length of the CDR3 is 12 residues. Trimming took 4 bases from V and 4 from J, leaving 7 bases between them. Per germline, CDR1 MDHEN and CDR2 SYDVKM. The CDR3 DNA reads TGTGCCAGCAGTTCGGGCAGCTATGGCTACACCTTC. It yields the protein CASSSGSYGYTF.

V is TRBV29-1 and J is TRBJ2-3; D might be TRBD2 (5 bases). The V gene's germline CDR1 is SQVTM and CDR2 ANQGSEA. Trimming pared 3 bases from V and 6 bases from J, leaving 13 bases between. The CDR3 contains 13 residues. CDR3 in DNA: TGCAGCGTTGATGAGGGTCCGGGGGATACGCAGTATTTT. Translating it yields CSVDEGPGDTQYF.

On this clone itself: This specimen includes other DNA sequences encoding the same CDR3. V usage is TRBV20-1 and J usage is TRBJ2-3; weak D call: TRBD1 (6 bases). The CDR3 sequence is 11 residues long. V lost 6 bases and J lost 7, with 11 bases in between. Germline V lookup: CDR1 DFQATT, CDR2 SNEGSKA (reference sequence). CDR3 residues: CSAAQGNTQYF. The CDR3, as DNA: TGCAGTGCCGCACAGGGCAATACGCAGTATTTT.

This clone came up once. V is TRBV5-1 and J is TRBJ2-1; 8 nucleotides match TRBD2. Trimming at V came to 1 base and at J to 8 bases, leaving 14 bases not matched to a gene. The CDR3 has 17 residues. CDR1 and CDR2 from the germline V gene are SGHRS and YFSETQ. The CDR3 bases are TGCGCCAGCAGCTTGCCCACTCAGGGGACTAGGTCTGATGAGCAGTTCTTC. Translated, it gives CASSLPTQGTRSDEQFF.

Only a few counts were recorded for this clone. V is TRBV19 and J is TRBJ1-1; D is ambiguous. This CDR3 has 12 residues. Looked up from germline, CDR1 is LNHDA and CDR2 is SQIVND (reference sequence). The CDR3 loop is CATVVVGTEAFF. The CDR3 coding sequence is TGTGCGACCGTGGTTGTCGGCACTGAAGCTTTCTTT.

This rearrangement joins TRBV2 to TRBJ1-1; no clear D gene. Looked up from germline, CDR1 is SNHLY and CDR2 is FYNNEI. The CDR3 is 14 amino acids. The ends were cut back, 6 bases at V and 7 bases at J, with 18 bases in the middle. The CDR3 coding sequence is TGTGCCAGCAGCCCCAGCAGGACGGTTCATGAAGCTTTCTTT. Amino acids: CASSPSRTVHEAFF. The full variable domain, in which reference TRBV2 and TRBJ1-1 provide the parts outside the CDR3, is EPEVTQTPSHQVTQMGQEVILRCVPISNHLYFYWYRQILGQKVEFLVSFYNNEISEKSEIFDDQFSVERPDGSNFTLKIRSTKLEDSAMYFCASSPSRTVHEAFFGQGTRLTVV.

CDR3 in DNA: TGTGCCAGCAGTGAAGGTGCAGGCAACACTGAAGCTTTCTTT. Its protein product is CASSEGAGNTEAFF. The V gene is TRBV2, the J gene TRBJ1-1; D is unresolved. CDR1 SNHLY and CDR2 FYNNEI come from the germline V gene. The CDR3 sequence is 14 residues long. V was cut by 1 base and J by 2 bases, with 8 bases left in between. The variable domain in full, completed from reference TRBV2 and TRBJ1-1, reads EPEVTQTPSHQVTQMGQEVILRCVPISNHLYFYWYRQILGQKVEFLVSFYNNEISEKSEIFDDQFSVERPDGSNFTLKIRSTKLEDSAMYFCASSEGAGNTEAFFGQGTRLTVV.

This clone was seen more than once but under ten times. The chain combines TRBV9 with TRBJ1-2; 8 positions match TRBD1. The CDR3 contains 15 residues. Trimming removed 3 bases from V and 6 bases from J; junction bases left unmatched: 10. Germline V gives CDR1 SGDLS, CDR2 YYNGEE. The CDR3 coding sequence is TGTGCCAGCAGCGCCGGGACAGGCTCCTCCCATGGCTACACCTTC. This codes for CASSAGTGSSHGYTF. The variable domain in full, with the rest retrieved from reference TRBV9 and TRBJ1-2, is DSGVTQTPKHLITATGQRVTLRCSPRSGDLSVYWYQQSLDQGLQFLIQYYNGEERAKGNILERFSAQQFPDLHSELNLSSLELGDSALYFCASSAGTGSSHGYTFGSGTRLTVV.

CDR3 sequence: CASRSGDGAKNIQYF. The CDR3 nucleotides are TGTGCCAGCAGGTCAGGGGACGGAGCCAAAAACATTCAGTACTTC. This sequence joins TRBV28 and TRBJ2-4, with TRBD1 as a possible D gene (6 bases). Trimming removed 6 bases from V and 0 bases from J, with 12 bases in between. This CDR3 contains 15 residues. Germline CDR1 is MDHEN and CDR2 is SYDVKM.

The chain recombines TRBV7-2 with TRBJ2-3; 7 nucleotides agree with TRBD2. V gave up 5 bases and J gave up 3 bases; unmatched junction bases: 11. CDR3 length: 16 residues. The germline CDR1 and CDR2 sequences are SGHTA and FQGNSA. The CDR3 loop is CASSQRGGSRTDTQYF. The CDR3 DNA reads TGTGCCAGCAGCCAGAGGGGCGGGAGTCGAACAGATACGCAGTATTTT.

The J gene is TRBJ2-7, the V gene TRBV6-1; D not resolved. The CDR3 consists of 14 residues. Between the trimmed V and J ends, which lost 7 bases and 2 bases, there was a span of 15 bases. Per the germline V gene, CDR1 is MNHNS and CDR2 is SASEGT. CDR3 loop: CASTLTGGAYEQYF. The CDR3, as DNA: TGTGCCAGCACCCTAACGGGCGGTGCCTACGAGCAGTACTTC.

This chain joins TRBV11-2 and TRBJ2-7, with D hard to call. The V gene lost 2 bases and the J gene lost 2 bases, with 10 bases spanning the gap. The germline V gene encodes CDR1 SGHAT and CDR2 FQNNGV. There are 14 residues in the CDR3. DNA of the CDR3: TGTGCCAGCAGCTTATCGGGCAATACCTACGAGCAGTACTTC. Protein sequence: CASSLSGNTYEQYF.

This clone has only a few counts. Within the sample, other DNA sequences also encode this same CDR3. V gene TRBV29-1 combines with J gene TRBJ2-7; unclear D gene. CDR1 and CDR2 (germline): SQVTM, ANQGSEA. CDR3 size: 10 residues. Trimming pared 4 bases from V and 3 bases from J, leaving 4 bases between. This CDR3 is CSVGNYEQYF. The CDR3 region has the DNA TGCAGCGTTGGGAACTACGAGCAGTACTTC.

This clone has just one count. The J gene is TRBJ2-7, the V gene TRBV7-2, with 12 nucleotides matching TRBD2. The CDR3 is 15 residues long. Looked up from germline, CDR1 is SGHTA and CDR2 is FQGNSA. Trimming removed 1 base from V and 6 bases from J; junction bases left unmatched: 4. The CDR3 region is CASSLGLAGAPEQYF. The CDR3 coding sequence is TGTGCCAGCAGCTTAGGACTAGCGGGAGCCCCCGAGCAGTACTTC.

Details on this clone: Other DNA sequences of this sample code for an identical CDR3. Here the CDR3 reads CASSLGQGTYNEQFF. The CDR3 region has the DNA TGTGCCAGCAGCCTCGGACAGGGTACCTACAATGAGCAGTTCTTC. The J gene is TRBJ2-1, the V gene TRBV11-3; TRBD1 matches at 8 bases. Trimming took 5 bases from V and 2 from J; bases not matched to a gene: 5. The germline CDR1 and CDR2 sequences are SGHNT and YENEEA. The CDR3 runs 15 residues.

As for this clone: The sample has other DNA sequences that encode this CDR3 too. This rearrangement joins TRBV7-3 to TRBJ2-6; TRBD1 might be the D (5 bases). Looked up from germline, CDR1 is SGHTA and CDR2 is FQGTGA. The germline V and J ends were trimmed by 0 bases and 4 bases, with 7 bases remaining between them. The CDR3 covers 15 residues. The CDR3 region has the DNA TGTGCCAGCAGCTTAACTGGGGCAGGGGCCAACGTCCTGACTTTC. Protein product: CASSLTGAGANVLTF.

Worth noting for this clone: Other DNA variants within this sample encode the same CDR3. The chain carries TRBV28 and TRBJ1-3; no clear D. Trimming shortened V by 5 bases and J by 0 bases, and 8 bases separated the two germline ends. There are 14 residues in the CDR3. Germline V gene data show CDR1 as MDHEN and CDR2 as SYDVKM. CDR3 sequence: CASSLALSGNTIYF. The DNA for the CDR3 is TGTGCCAGCAGTCTGGCGCTCTCTGGAAACACCATATATTTT.

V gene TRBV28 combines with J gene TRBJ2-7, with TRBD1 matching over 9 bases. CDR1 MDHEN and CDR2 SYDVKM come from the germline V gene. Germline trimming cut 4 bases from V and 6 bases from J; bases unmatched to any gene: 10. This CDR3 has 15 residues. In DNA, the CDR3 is TGTGCCAGCAGTTCGTCCGGGACAGGGCCTTTCGAGCAGTACTTC. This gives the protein CASSSSGTGPFEQYF.

The CDR3 region is CASSRAAPTGSSYEQYF. The CDR3 DNA is TGTGCCAGCAGCCGAGCAGCTCCGACAGGGAGCTCCTACGAGCAGTACTTC. This sequence joins TRBV14 and TRBJ2-7; 7 bases are a match to TRBD1. Looked up from germline, CDR1 is SGHDN and CDR2 is FVKESK. The trim removed 4 bases at V and 0 bases at J, leaving 12 bases unmatched. The CDR3 runs 17 residues.

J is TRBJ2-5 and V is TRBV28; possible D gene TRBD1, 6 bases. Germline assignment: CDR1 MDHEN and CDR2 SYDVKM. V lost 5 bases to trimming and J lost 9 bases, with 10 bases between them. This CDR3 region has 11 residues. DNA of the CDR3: TGTGCCAGCAGTGGCCAGGGGCCCCAGTACTTC. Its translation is CASSGQGPQYF.

CDR3 loop: CASSPPGFTDTQYF. CDR3 nucleotide sequence: TGTGCCAGCAGCCCTCCCGGATTCACAGATACGCAGTATTTT. The rearrangement uses TRBV6-5 and TRBJ2-3; the D is unclear. Germline assignment: CDR1 MNHEY and CDR2 SVGAGI. The CDR3 contains 14 residues. Trimming took off 6 bases at V and 2 bases at J, with 12 bases between the two ends.

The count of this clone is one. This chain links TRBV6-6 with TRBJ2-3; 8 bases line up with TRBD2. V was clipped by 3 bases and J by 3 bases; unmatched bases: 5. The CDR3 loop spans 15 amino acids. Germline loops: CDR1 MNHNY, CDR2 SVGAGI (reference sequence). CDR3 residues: CASSYGGRSTDTQYF. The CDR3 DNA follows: TGTGCCAGCAGTTATGGCGGGAGGTCGACAGATACGCAGTATTTT.